Following are 20 T cell receptor beta chains from one sample sequenced in a study of blood T cell repertoires in COVID-19. Assay used: immunoSEQ multiplex PCR; TCRdb lists only in-frame clones, some missing. The sample comprises 98,000 or so clones, roughly 89% of which are singletons, and about 5.1% rests with the top ten. The specimen was peripheral blood. The receptors shown here come from a human donor in a cohort sampled during active COVID-19.

The CDR3 nucleotides read TGTGCCAGCAGCAGCCGACAGGGCCACCCGGGTAGCGGCTACACCTTC. Amino acids: CASSSRQGHPGSGYTF. The chain combines TRBV21-1 with TRBJ1-2; the D call TRBD1 from the table was never checked on the DNA. TRBV21-1 is classified as a pseudogene. The CDR3 has 16 residues.

The genes are TRBV28 and TRBJ2-1; TRBD1 agrees at 9 bases. CDR1 and CDR2 (germline): MDHEN, SYDVKM. The J segment lost 8 bases and the V segment lost 7 bases, leaving 6 bases of the junction unmatched. The CDR3 extends over 13 amino acids. This CDR3 is CASILTGGYEQFF. CDR3 bases: TGTGCCAGCATTCTTACAGGGGGCTATGAGCAGTTCTTC. Combining the CDR3 with reference TRBV28 and TRBJ2-1 gives the whole variable domain DVKVTQSSRYLVKRTGEKVFLECVQDMDHENMFWYRQDPGLGLRLIYFSYDVKMKEKGDIPEGYSVSREKKERFSLILESASTNQTSMYLCASILTGGYEQFFGPGTRLTVL.

The gene calls are TRBV3-1 (or the pseudogene TRBV3-2) and TRBJ1-1, with a possible D match to TRBD1 (5 bases). The CDR3 is 11 amino acids. V lost 3 bases, J lost 11 bases, and 10 bases lay in between. Germline V gene data show CDR1 as LGHDT and CDR2 as YNNKEL (reference sequence). DNA for the CDR3: TGTGCCAGCAGCCAGGGGACTAGGGCTTTCTTT. Encoded protein: CASSQGTRAFF.

The V and J genes are TRBV10-3 and TRBJ1-2; 7 bases line up with TRBD1. V dropped 8 bases and J dropped 2; count of bases not matched to a gene: 2. From germline, CDR1 is ENHRY and CDR2 SYGVKD. The CDR3 has 12 residues. As DNA, the CDR3 is TGTGCCATCCCGACAGGGAACTATGGCTACACCTTC. As protein: CAIPTGNYGYTF.

The chain carries TRBV5-5 and TRBJ1-6, with 9 nucleotides matching TRBD1. CDR3 length: 14 residues. Germline lookup yields CDR1 SGHKS and CDR2 YYEKEE (reference sequence). Unmatched junction bases numbered 2, after V lost 3 bases and J lost 7 bases. The CDR3 loop is CASSSDRGNSPLHF. The CDR3 DNA reads as TGTGCCAGCAGCTCGGACAGGGGAAATTCACCCCTCCACTTT. The variable domain in full, with the rest retrieved from reference TRBV5-5 and TRBJ1-6, is DAGVTQSPTHLIKTRGQQVTLRCSPISGHKSVSWYQQVLGQGPQFIFQYYEKEERGRGNFPDRFSARQFPNYSSELNVNALLLGDSALYLCASSSDRGNSPLHFGNGTRLTVT.

The genes are TRBV4-1 and TRBJ1-3, with D possibly being TRBD1 (5 bases). Trimming left V 2 bases short and J 0 bases short, with 17 bases between. CDR3 length equals 18 residues. CDR1 MGHRA and CDR2 YSYEKL come from the germline V gene. For the CDR3, the DNA is TGCGCCAGCAGCCAAACGTACACAACAGGAACCTCTGGAAACACCATATATTTT. Its protein is CASSQTYTTGTSGNTIYF.

The chain employs TRBV24-1 and TRBJ2-7, with TRBD1 matching over 7 bases. The CDR3 consists of 12 residues. CDR1 is KGHDR, CDR2 SFDVKD, per germline. V dropped 7 bases and J dropped 6; count of bases not matched to a gene: 5. CDR3 sequence (DNA): TGTGCCACCAGGAAGGGGGCCGGCGAGCAGTACTTC. Translating gives CATRKGAGEQYF.

The rearrangement joins TRBV28 to TRBJ1-2; 7 bases agree with TRBD1. The CDR3 runs 13 residues. V was clipped by 9 bases and J by 5 bases; unmatched bases: 9. CDR1 is MDHEN, CDR2 SYDVKM, per germline. The CDR3 region has the DNA TGTGCCAGTAGACAGGGAGGTTCGTATGGCTACACCTTC. Protein: CASRQGGSYGYTF.

Regarding this clone: The junction differs from germline at one of its ends, possibly a read error. The rearrangement joins TRBV7-7 to TRBJ2-3; 10 bases align to TRBD2. Per germline, CDR1 SSHAT and CDR2 FNYEAQ (reference sequence). The CDR3 loop spans 15 amino acids. The CDR3 DNA sequence: TGTGCTAGCAGCAAAAGCGGGGGGGCCACAGATACGCAGTATTTT. It yields the protein CASSKSGGATDTQYF.

The J gene is TRBJ2-5, the V gene TRBV9; the D gene is possibly TRBD2 (5 bases). The CDR3 contains 13 residues. CDR1 SGDLS and CDR2 YYNGEE come from the germline V gene. Trimming shortened V by 4 bases and J by 5 bases, and 12 bases separated the two germline ends. This CDR3 reads CASSPRGMETQYF. DNA for the CDR3: TGTGCCAGCAGCCCCCGAGGGATGGAGACCCAGTACTTC.

The V gene is TRBV10-3, the J gene TRBJ2-3; maybe TRBD2 (6 bases). This CDR3 has 14 amino acids. V lost 8 bases to trimming and J lost 1 base, with 13 bases between them. Germline-derived CDR1 and CDR2 are ENHRY and SYGVKD. The CDR3 DNA is TGTGCCATCGGGGACTCCCGAGGCACAGATACGCAGTATTTT. Encoded protein: CAIGDSRGTDTQYF.

The chain employs TRBV3-1 (or the pseudogene TRBV3-2) and TRBJ1-5; unclear D gene. V was pared by 4 bases and J by 6 bases, with 16 bases between. Germline CDR1 LGHDT, CDR2 YNNKEL (reference sequence). The CDR3 is made up of 15 amino acids. The CDR3 sequence: CASSPESGTGQPQHF. Here the CDR3 DNA reads TGTGCCAGCAGCCCCGAATCAGGCACTGGTCAGCCCCAGCATTTT.

The V gene is TRBV27, the J gene TRBJ2-2; tentative D call: TRBD2 (5 bases). Trimming cost V 5 bases and J 7 bases, with 11 bases left between them. Germline CDR1 MNHEY, CDR2 SMNVEV (reference sequence). The CDR3 is made up of 13 amino acids. Here the CDR3 reads CASSRRAGGELFF. The CDR3 nucleotides are TGTGCCAGCAGTCGCCGGGCGGGCGGGGAGCTGTTTTTT.

The chain recombines TRBV6-2 or TRBV6-3 with TRBJ1-3; unclear D gene. Germline V gene sequence: CDR1 MNHEY, CDR2 SVGEGT. The V and J ends lost 5 bases and 5 bases respectively, with 10 bases between them. The CDR3 sequence is 13 residues long. This CDR3 reads CASSPSERNTIYF. In DNA form, the CDR3 reads TGTGCCAGCAGTCCCTCGGAGAGAAACACCATATATTTT.

The chain links TRBV5-5 to TRBJ2-5; D is possibly TRBD1 (5 bases). CDR3 length equals 14 residues. The V end lost 4 bases, the J end lost 1 base, and 11 bases lay between the germline ends. Germline assignment: CDR1 SGHKS and CDR2 YYEKEE (reference sequence). The CDR3 DNA is TGTGCCAGCAGCCCTGGGGCCATCCAAGAGACCCAGTACTTC. As protein: CASSPGAIQETQYF.

The genes are TRBV7-2 and TRBJ1-4, with TRBD1 identical over 7 bases. Per germline, CDR1 SGHTA and CDR2 FQGNSA. This CDR3 region has 14 residues. The trim removed 0 bases at V and 13 bases at J, leaving 8 bases unmatched. CDR3 nucleotide sequence: TGTGCCAGCAGCTTAGCCGGGGACAGCTCCAGACTGTTTTTT. Translating gives CASSLAGDSSRLFF.

A single count supports this clone. This chain uses TRBV5-3 with TRBJ1-5; 9 positions match TRBD1. TRBV5-3 is identified as an open reading frame with a role that is uncertain. The CDR3 extends over 17 amino acids. J lost 2 bases, V lost 0 bases, and 6 bases had no gene match. CDR3: CARSLVQGASCNQPQHF. CDR3 nucleotide sequence: TGTGCCAGAAGCTTGGTACAGGGGGCCTCTTGCAATCAGCCCCAGCATTTT.

CDR3 sequence (DNA): TGTGCCAGCAGCCAAGATAGTGGGAGTGTGGGCAATGAGCAGTTCTTC. It codes for CASSQDSGSVGNEQFF. This rearrangement joins TRBV4-2 to TRBJ2-1; D might be TRBD2 (5 bases). The V end lost 0 bases, the J end lost 6 bases, and 15 bases lay between the germline ends. The length of the CDR3 is 16 residues. In germline, CDR1 is LGHNA, CDR2 YNFKEQ.

The rearrangement uses TRBV7-2 and TRBJ2-7; D not certain. The V and J ends lost 6 bases and 1 base respectively, with 4 bases between them. Per germline, CDR1 SGHTA and CDR2 FQGNSA. There are 11 residues in the CDR3. The CDR3 DNA is TGTGCCAGCAGGACATCCTACGAGCAGTACTTC. Protein product: CASRTSYEQYF.

This clone was detected only a few times. V and J are TRBV10-2 and TRBJ2-5, with 16 bases fitting TRBD2. The CDR3 is made up of 17 amino acids. V trimming: 6 bases; J trimming: 4 bases; junction bases outside the gene matches: 8. Germline V gene sequence: CDR1 WSHSY, CDR2 SAAADI. The CDR3 is CASSPGTSGRDRETQYF. DNA of the CDR3: TGCGCCAGCAGCCCCGGGACTAGCGGGAGGGACCGAGAGACCCAGTACTTC.